The clone carrying this TCR beta chain came up many times. Its antigen remains unidentified. CDR1 is SGHNT, CDR2 YYREEE, per germline (reference sequence). The CDR3 covers 14 residues. V was trimmed by 9 bases and J by 0 bases, leaving 16 bases between them. The sample originates from a study of metastatic and nonmetastatic thyroid tumors. In the study overall: Where malignant and benign thyroid patients were concerned, repertoires were compared across blood and tumor or nodule tissue. Study-wide points: According to reports, the diversity of TCR beta was significantly higher in malignant thyroid tumors than in benign nodules, and this held in both blood and tumor samples.

The entire patient cohort was treatment-naive prior to thyroid surgery. Per the study methods: Using the CDR3 differences seen across clinicopathological groups, the authors built a distant-metastasis classifier for papillary thyroid cancer, which was meant to discriminate distant-metastatic patients. TCRdb ran MiXCR on the PCR reads. The V and J calls were not made by the authors but by TCRdb's processing. The sample consists of tens of thousands of clones, 20% to 25% of them appearing once. The receptor's source is a female donor with papillary thyroid cancer or a benign thyroid nodule (not recorded which). Some clones in this sample may be carry-over from other donors' samples. Sequenced sample: tumor tissue. V usage is TRBV5-4 and J usage is TRBJ2-7; D is unclear. The CDR3 loop reads CAITPAPSSYEQYF. The DNA for the CDR3 is TGTGCCATCACTCCGGCCCCTAGCTCCTACGAGCAGTACTTC.